The next 3 T cell receptor beta chains were all read from a single sample in a study of blood T cell repertoires in COVID-19. TCRdb's table, derived via immunoSEQ multiplex PCR, lists solely in-frame clones and lacks some. The table lists 120,000 to 150,000 clones, roughly 89% of them singletons. Input material: peripheral blood. These receptors were obtained from a man aged 25-45 years with COVID-19, enrolled during active disease.

The chain carries TRBV3-1 (or the pseudogene TRBV3-2) and TRBJ2-3; D possibly corresponds to TRBD2 (5 bases). The CDR3 has 11 residues. Trimming removed 6 bases from V and 6 bases from J, with 7 bases in between. Germline CDR1 and CDR2: LGHDT and YNNKEL (reference sequence). CDR3 DNA sequence: TGTGCCAGCAGTCCGGGGGATACGCAGTATTTT. This gives the protein CASSPGDTQYF.

This chain uses TRBV29-1 with TRBJ1-5, with 7 bases that match TRBD1. With V trimmed by 7 bases and J by 3 bases, 6 bases remained unmatched. This CDR3 is 13 amino acids long. CDR1 is SQVTM and CDR2 is ANQGSEA in the germline V gene. In DNA form, the CDR3 reads TGCAGCGGTTCTACAGGGGCCAATCAGCCCCAGCATTTT. The encoded protein is CSGSTGANQPQHF.

V usage is TRBV7-2 and J usage is TRBJ2-7; 7 bases line up with TRBD1. Germline CDR1 SGHTA, CDR2 FQGNSA. This CDR3 comprises 17 residues. J was trimmed by 3 bases and V by 5 bases; bases with no gene match: 16. The CDR3 here is CASSRFSGTATHYEQYF. The CDR3 DNA sequence: TGTGCCAGCAGCCGGTTTTCGGGGACAGCGACACACTACGAGCAGTACTTC. Drawing the rest from reference TRBV7-2 and TRBJ2-7, the complete variable domain is GAGVSQSPSNKVTEKGKDVELRCDPISGHTALYWYRQSLGQGLEFLIYFQGNSAPDKSGLPSDRFSAERTGGSVSTLTIQRTQQEDSAVYLCASSRFSGTATHYEQYFGPGTRLTVT.